This T cell receptor beta chain was retrieved from a study of cytomegalovirus exposure and HLA in healthy donors. V was clipped by 2 bases and J by 4 bases, with 15 bases between them. The CDR3 totals 15 residues. Germline loops: CDR1 KGHSH, CDR2 LQKENI. Both 60 Vbeta primers and 13 Jbeta primers went into the PCR. The protocol was immunoSEQ multiplex PCR, while the TCRdb copy is restricted to in-frame clones and leaves out a portion. The table has around 130,000 clones, about 76% seen once. V is TRBV18 and J is TRBJ2-7, with a possible D match to TRBD2 (6 bases). This receptor was identified in a man aged 40-55 years in good health and CMV-seropositive. Sequenced sample: PBMCs. The CDR3 is CASSPKVDSGYEQYF. The CDR3 DNA reads TGTGCCAGCTCACCAAAAGTGGATAGCGGATACGAGCAGTACTTC.